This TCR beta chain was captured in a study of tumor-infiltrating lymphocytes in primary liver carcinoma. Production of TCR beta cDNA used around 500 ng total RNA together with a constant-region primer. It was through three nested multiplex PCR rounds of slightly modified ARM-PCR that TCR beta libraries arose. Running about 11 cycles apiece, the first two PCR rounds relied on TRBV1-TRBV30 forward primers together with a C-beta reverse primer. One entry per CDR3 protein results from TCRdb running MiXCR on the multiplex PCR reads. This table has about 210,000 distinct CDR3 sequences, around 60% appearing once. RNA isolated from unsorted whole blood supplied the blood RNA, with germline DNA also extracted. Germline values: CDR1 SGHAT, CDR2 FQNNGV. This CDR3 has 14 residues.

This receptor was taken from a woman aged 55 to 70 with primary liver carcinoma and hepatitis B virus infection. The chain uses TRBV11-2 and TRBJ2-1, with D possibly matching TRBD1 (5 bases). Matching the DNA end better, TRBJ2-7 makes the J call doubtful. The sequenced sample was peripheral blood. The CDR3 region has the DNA TGTGCCAGCAGCATGGTGCAGGGTTCCGGTGAGCAGTACTTC. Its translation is CASSMVQGSGEQYF.